Following are 19 T cell receptor beta chains from one sample sequenced in a study of CD8+ T cells in alopecia areata. It was cDNA, reverse transcribed from extracted RNA, that served as the sequencing template. Sequencing was performed with immunoSEQ multiplex PCR; in TCRdb, only in-frame clones are kept and a portion is missing. The record shows 1,800 or so clones for this sample, with no singletons present. The time point was: mouse skin at time of skin grafting. Sequenced material: skin, taken at week 0. These receptors originate from a C3H/HeJ mouse with alopecia areata. This line is of MHC haplotype H2-k.

By sample fraction, this clone is medium-sized. The gene names here belong to mouse. The CDR3 extends 4 residues past the end of the read, so its final part is completed from the germline J gene. The chain couples TRBV1 to TRBJ2-5; 7 bases are a match to TRBD1. V was clipped by 2 bases and J by 2 bases; unmatched bases: 1. The CDR3 is made up of 14 amino acids. Germline V CDR1 and CDR2: NSQYPW, LRSPGD (reference sequence). The CDR3 bases that were read are TGCACCTGCAGTGCAAGACAGGGCCAAGAC. It yields the protein CTCSARQGQD. From start to end, the CDR3 is CTCSARQGQDTQYF.

This clone was seen repeatedly, ten times or more. No DNA is shown, since the ends of the CDR3 on it are uncertain; the CDR3 is the one TCRdb lists. Gene names follow the mouse nomenclature. V gene TRBV23 combines with J gene TRBJ2-1; no DNA check was done on the table's D call, TRBD1. Germline V gives CDR1 KGHTA, CDR2 FQNQQP. The CDR3 length equals 14 residues, ends included. CDR3 sequence reads: CAPAVGQIYAEQFF.

This clone was counted at least ten times. Mouse names are used for the genes. The read halts 4 residues ahead of the CDR3 end, with the missing end drawn from the germline J gene. This sequence joins TRBV16 and TRBJ2-4, with D maybe TRBD2 (6 bases). Germline assignment: CDR1 SGHSA and CDR2 FRNQAP. The CDR3 loop spans 14 amino acids. The part of the CDR3 DNA that was read is TGTGCAAGCAGCTTAACGCGACTGGAAAAC. This codes for CASSLTRLEN. The complete CDR3 protein is CASSLTRLENTLYF.

The sample holds many counts of this clone. Gene names and germline match the mouse. The CDR3 end falls 4 residues outside the read, so it is completed with the germline J gene. The chain recombines TRBV5 with TRBJ2-4; D call uncertain. This CDR3 is built from 13 residues. Per the germline V gene, CDR1 is LGHNA and CDR2 is YNLKQL (reference sequence). Deletions cut 3 bases from V and 2 bases from J, with 6 bases between. CDR3 loop: CASSQQIQNTLYF. The CDR3 DNA, read in part, is TGTGCCAGCAGCCAGCAGATTCAAAAC.

This clone showed up many times. Genes here carry mouse names. The read gets to within 4 residues of the CDR3 end, and the germline J gene fills in the rest. The chain uses TRBV29 and TRBJ2-1; D perhaps matches TRBD1 (6 bases). This CDR3 region has 12 residues. Germline lookup yields CDR1 MSHET and CDR2 SYDVDS. The CDR3 sequence is CASSSQGPEQFF. The sequenced part of the CDR3 DNA is TGTGCTAGCAGTTCACAGGGACCT.

This clone is labeled as medium-sized. Gene and germline names: mouse. The read comes to an end 4 residues before the CDR3 does, leaving the germline J gene to fill in the end. The chain links TRBV13-1 to TRBJ1-1; 8 bases fit TRBD1. The V gene end was trimmed by 3 bases and the J gene end by 0 bases; junction bases not matched to a gene: 1. Germline loops: CDR1 NSHNY, CDR2 SYGAGN. This CDR3 comprises 14 residues. The CDR3 loop reads CASSAGQANTEVFF. CDR3 bases read: TGTGCCAGCAGTGCGGGACAGGCAAACACA.

This clone was counted a few times. The gene names given are mouse names. The read finishes 4 residues shy of the CDR3 end, and the germline J gene is used to complete it. This rearrangement joins TRBV31 to TRBJ2-4; D possibly corresponds to TRBD2 (6 bases). The CDR3 has 15 residues. Germline V CDR1 and CDR2: GKSSPN, SITVG. Trimming took off 2 bases at V and 0 bases at J, with 12 bases between the two ends. The sequenced CDR3 bases are TGTGCCTGGAGTTGGTGGGGGTCTAGTCAAAAC. Its translation: CAWSWWGSSQN. The CDR3 reads in full as CAWSWWGSSQNTLYF.

By share of the sample, this clone is medium-sized. These gene names are mouse names. The read is 4 residues too short to cover the CDR3 end, so that end is filled in from the germline J gene. The V call is TRBV31, the J call TRBJ1-2; maybe TRBD1 (5 bases). The CDR3 loop spans 14 amino acids. CDR1 is GKSSPN and CDR2 is SITVG in the germline V gene. Trimming pared 1 base from V and 1 base from J, leaving 10 bases between. Incomplete CDR3 DNA: TGTGCCTGGAGTCCCGACAGACTAAACTCC. Amino acids: CAWSPDRLNS. The entire CDR3 reads CAWSPDRLNSDYTF. Full variable domain (outside the CDR3, taken from reference TRBV31 and TRBJ1-2): AQTIHQWPVAEIKAVGSPLSLGCTIKGKSSPNLYWYWQATGGTLQQLFYSITVGQVESVVQLNLSASRPKDDQFILSTEKLLLSHSGFYLCAWSPDRLNSDYTFGSGTRLLVI.

This clone counts as medium-sized. Any gene name here is a mouse gene name. The read ends 4 residues shy of where the CDR3 ends; the end is completed using the germline J gene. The V call is TRBV13-2, the J call TRBJ2-5; no clear D. Deletions cut 0 bases from V and 0 bases from J, with 5 bases between. This CDR3 contains 14 residues. Germline V gene data show CDR1 as NNHNN and CDR2 as SYGAGS (reference sequence). This CDR3 is CASGDGYNQDTQYF. CDR3 DNA (partial): TGTGCCAGCGGTGATGGTTATAACCAAGAC.

By share of the sample, this clone is medium-sized (0.01 to 0.1%). Genes and germline are mouse. The CDR3 is cut off 4 residues early in the read; its end comes from the germline J gene. This chain uses TRBV17 with TRBJ2-1, with D unclear. Per germline, CDR1 MNHDT and CDR2 YYDKIL. CDR3 size: 14 residues. V lost 0 bases and J 5 bases, leaving 8 bases between the germline ends. The DNA read from the CDR3 is TGTGCTAGCAGTAGAGATCCAGGAAATGCT. It yields the protein CASSRDPGNA. The entire CDR3 protein reads CASSRDPGNAEQFF. The complete variable domain, with remaining parts taken from reference TRBV17 and TRBJ2-1, reads DTTVKQNPRYKLARVGKPVNLICSQTMNHDTMYWYQKKPNQAPKLLLFYYDKILNREADTFEKFQSSRPNNSFCSLYIGSAGLEYSAMYLCASSRDPGNAEQFFGPGTRLTVL.

This clone was observed many times. The genes and germline here are from mouse. Read coverage stops 4 residues before the CDR3 terminus; the germline J gene supplies the remainder. V is TRBV2 and J is TRBJ1-2; TRBD1 might be the D (5 bases). CDR1 and CDR2 from the germline V gene are LGHNA and YSYQKL. V was clipped by 0 bases and J by 1 base, with 6 bases between them. This CDR3 region has 14 residues. The sequenced part of the CDR3 DNA is TGTGCCAGCAGCCAAGACAGGGTAAACTCC. This sequence encodes CASSQDRVNS. The complete CDR3 sequence is CASSQDRVNSDYTF.

This clone was picked up a small number of times. The germline and genes are mouse ones. Sequencing ends 4 residues short of the CDR3 end; the germline J gene provides the rest. The J gene is TRBJ2-7, the V gene TRBV13-2; TRBD2 agrees at 9 bases. CDR1 and CDR2 from the germline V gene are NNHNN and SYGAGS (reference sequence). This CDR3 contains 14 residues. The junction had 1 base not matched to a gene; V was cut back by 0 bases and J by 3 bases. The CDR3 sequence: CASGDAGGDYEQYF. CDR3 DNA, as far as it was read: TGTGCCAGCGGTGATGCTGGGGGGGACTAT.

A note on this clone: Gene names are mouse gene names. The read terminates 4 residues ahead of where the CDR3 ends, so the germline J gene completes it. This chain links TRBV13-2 with TRBJ2-4; 10 nucleotides align to TRBD2. The CDR3 has 16 amino acids. Trimming took 2 bases from V and 2 from J; bases not matched to a gene: 5. Germline V gives CDR1 NNHNN, CDR2 SYGAGS (reference sequence). CDR3 loop: CASGDWGGAIQNTLYF. The sequenced part of the CDR3 DNA is TGTGCCAGCGGTGACTGGGGGGGCGCGATTCAAAAC.

Judged by abundance, this clone is medium-sized. Each gene name is a mouse one. The CDR3 extends 4 residues past the end of the read, so its final part is completed from the germline J gene. V usage is TRBV13-1 and J usage is TRBJ2-7; 9 positions agree with TRBD2. The CDR3 is made up of 13 amino acids. Germline CDR1 and CDR2: NSHNY and SYGAGN. CDR3 residues: CASSDRLGDEQYF. CDR3 bases read: TGTGCCAGCAGTGATCGACTGGGGGAT.

This clone was seen repeatedly, ten times or more. The gene names given are mouse names. With the read ending 4 residues before the CDR3 end, the germline J gene is used to fill in that end. The chain combines TRBV13-2 with TRBJ2-2, with TRBD1 as a possible D gene (5 bases). V dropped 5 bases and J dropped 0 bases, with 8 bases sitting between them. Germline CDR1 is NNHNN and CDR2 is SYGAGS (reference sequence). CDR3 size: 14 residues. CDR3 sequence reads: CASGETANTGQLYF. The sequenced part of the CDR3 DNA is TGTGCCAGCGGCGAGACAGCAAACACCGGG.

This clone ranks as medium-sized. Gene names denote mouse genes. The read halts 4 residues ahead of the CDR3 end, with the missing end drawn from the germline J gene. J is TRBJ2-7 and V is TRBV13-3; TRBD2 is a possible D gene (6 bases). V lost 2 bases, J lost 2 bases, and 11 bases lay in between. Looked up from germline, CDR1 is NNHDY and CDR2 is SYVADS. The CDR3 runs to 14 residues. CDR3 DNA, as far as it was read: TGTGCCAGCAGTGAAGGCTGGGGTGCCTAT. Amino acids: CASSEGWGAY. The CDR3 as a whole reads CASSEGWGAYEQYF.

As regards this clone: Any gene name here is a mouse gene name. The read terminates 4 residues before the CDR3 end, so the remaining end is supplied by the germline J gene. The chain uses TRBV13-2 and TRBJ2-7, with a weak D call TRBD1 (6 bases). Germline-derived CDR1 and CDR2 are NNHNN and SYGAGS (reference sequence). The CDR3 runs 13 residues. The CDR3 is CASGPGTKYEQYF. The DNA read from the CDR3 is TGTGCCAGCGGTCCCGGGACAAAATAT.

Within the sample, this clone is medium-sized (0.01 to 0.1%). Mouse gene names and germline throughout. The CDR3 end falls 4 residues outside the read, so it is completed with the germline J gene. The V call is TRBV1, the J call TRBJ2-7; 10 bases align to TRBD1. CDR3 length: 14 amino acids. CDR1 NSQYPW and CDR2 LRSPGD come from the germline V gene (reference sequence). The part of the CDR3 DNA that was read is TGCACCTGCAGTGGGCCGGGACAGGGGTAT. Translating it yields CTCSGPGQGY. The whole CDR3 is CTCSGPGQGYEQYF.

The table lists this clone with many counts. The gene symbols are mouse symbols. Read data end 4 residues before the CDR3 end; the end is taken from the germline J gene. The V and J genes are TRBV13-2 and TRBJ2-7; D may be TRBD1 (6 bases). The CDR3 totals 13 residues. The germline V gene encodes CDR1 NNHNN and CDR2 SYGAGS (reference sequence). The germline V and J ends were trimmed by 2 bases and 3 bases, with 9 bases remaining between them. The CDR3 sequence: CASGERDNYEQYF. The CDR3 DNA, read in part, is TGTGCCAGCGGTGAGCGGGACAACTAT.